This T cell receptor (beta chain) was obtained from a study of CD8+ T cells in alopecia areata. Study background: Treatment of the treated patients consisted of oral tofacitinib, 5 to 10 mg twice daily. Tofacitinib therapy took 6 to 18 months; 6 months off drug came after.

Germline V gene lookup returns CDR1 GTSNPN and CDR2 SVGIG (reference sequence). With 0 bases clipped from V and 10 bases from J, the junction kept 7 bases outside the gene matches. This CDR3 has 13 residues. The treatment: oral pan-JAK inhibitor, 5-10 mg twice daily. RNA, once extracted, was reverse transcribed into cDNA for use as the sequencing template. Here immunoSEQ multiplex PCR was the method, and the copy in TCRdb shows in-frame clones only, minus some. The sample yields approximately 210,000 clones, 50% to 60% seen once. The chain links TRBV30 to TRBJ2-5; TRBD2 aligns across 8 bases. The sequencing here drew on CD4+ T cells sorted from blood, taken at week 4, from a patient treated with tofacitinib. This TCR derives from a human donor with alopecia areata. DNA of the CDR3: TGTGCCTGGAGTGTTCGGTTTGCGGGGGGCCAGTACTTC. It encodes CAWSVRFAGGQYF.